Listed here are 20 T cell receptor beta chains from one sample, sequenced in a study of shared clonotypes between healthy human individuals. Terminally differentiated effector memory CD45RA+ cells were excluded by CCR7 positive selection of CD45RO-negative cells. Produced via immunoSEQ multiplex PCR; TCRdb's table is partial and in-frame only. The table has 800,000 or so clones, 95% to 97% seen once. The material sequenced was naive CD8+ T cells sorted from blood. These receptor sequences come from a young man in good health.

As to this clone: Other DNA sequences in this sample translate to the same CDR3. The CDR3 bases are TGTGCCAGCAGTTACGGGTCCGAGCAGTACTTC. The encoded protein is CASSYGSEQYF. This sequence joins TRBV6-5 and TRBJ2-7; D gene unclear. Germline assignment: CDR1 MNHEY and CDR2 SVGAGI. Between the trimmed V and J ends, which lost 2 bases and 6 bases, there was a span of 5 bases. The CDR3 has 11 residues.

This rearrangement joins TRBV6-1 to TRBJ1-5, with D perhaps TRBD1 (5 bases). Looked up from germline, CDR1 is MNHNS and CDR2 is SASEGT. The CDR3 covers 15 residues. Trimming left V 3 bases short and J 4 bases short, with 13 bases between. This chain's CDR3 is CASSDRGQTNQPQHF. The CDR3 DNA reads as TGTGCCAGCAGTGACCGGGGCCAGACGAATCAGCCCCAGCATTTT.

This chain joins TRBV9 and TRBJ2-5; tentatively, D is TRBD2 (6 bases). Per germline, CDR1 SGDLS and CDR2 YYNGEE. V was cut by 4 bases and J by 4 bases, with 17 bases left in between. CDR3 length: 15 amino acids. Written as DNA, the CDR3 is TGTGCCAGCAGCCCCGATTGGGGGGTTCTAGAGACCCAGTACTTC. Translation gives CASSPDWGVLETQYF.

This rearrangement joins TRBV30 to TRBJ2-7, with D perhaps matching TRBD1 or TRBD2 (5 bases each). The germline CDR1 and CDR2 sequences are GTSNPN and SVGIG (reference sequence). Trimming removed 2 bases at V and 2 bases at J, with 10 bases between. The CDR3 runs to 13 residues. CDR3 amino acids: CAWSLGAAYEQYF. The DNA of the CDR3 is TGTGCCTGGAGTCTCGGGGCGGCCTACGAGCAGTACTTC.

In its sample, this clone was seen once. Different DNA sequences within this sample yield the same CDR3. The chain joins TRBV7-6 to TRBJ2-3; the D gene could be TRBD1 or TRBD2 (6 bases each). Germline V gives CDR1 SGHVS, CDR2 FNYEAQ. The CDR3 is 14 residues long. The ends were cut back, 2 bases at V and 3 bases at J, with 9 bases in the middle. CDR3 amino acids: CASSLKGGTDTQYF. The DNA for the CDR3 is TGTGCCAGCAGCTTAAAAGGGGGGACAGATACGCAGTATTTT.

This clone was recorded only once. The rearrangement joins TRBV19 to TRBJ1-1; perhaps TRBD1 as D (5 bases). CDR1 is LNHDA, CDR2 SQIVND, per germline (reference sequence). The V end lost 5 bases, the J end lost 1 base, and 14 bases lay between the germline ends. This CDR3 is built from 15 residues. Written as DNA, the CDR3 is TGTGCCAGTAGTGTCATCAGGGAACCGAACACTGAAGCTTTCTTT. It codes for CASSVIREPNTEAFF.

The chain is built from TRBV13 and TRBJ2-2; weak D call: TRBD1 (6 bases). Germline CDR1 and CDR2: PRHDT and FYEKMQ (reference sequence). The CDR3 loop spans 15 amino acids. The V end lost 4 bases, the J end lost 2 bases, and 11 bases lay between the germline ends. This CDR3 reads CASSSGHGNTGELFF. The CDR3 coding sequence is TGTGCCAGCAGCTCGGGACACGGAAACACCGGGGAGCTGTTTTTT. Looking up the rest from reference TRBV13 and TRBJ2-2 gives the full variable domain: AAGVIQSPRHLIKEKRETATLKCYPIPRHDTVYWYQQGPGQDPQFLISFYEKMQSDKGSIPDRFSAQQFSDYHSELNMSSLELGDSALYFCASSSGHGNTGELFFGEGSRLTVL.

The chain couples TRBV11-2 to TRBJ2-3; 9 nucleotides line up with TRBD2. Trimming cost V 10 bases and J 4 bases; bases outside gene matches: 15. Germline CDR1 reads SGHAT; CDR2 reads FQNNGV. CDR3 length: 16 amino acids. The chain's CDR3 is CAILEIAGESADTQYF. The CDR3, as DNA: TGTGCCATCCTTGAAATAGCGGGAGAGAGCGCAGATACGCAGTATTTT.

V and J are TRBV27 and TRBJ2-3, with 11 positions matching TRBD2. CDR1 MNHEY and CDR2 SMNVEV come from the germline V gene (reference sequence). The V gene end was trimmed by 7 bases and the J gene end by 3 bases; junction bases not matched to a gene: 6. This CDR3 region has 15 residues. The CDR3 reads CASTPGTSGTDTQYF. CDR3 in DNA: TGTGCCAGCACCCCCGGGACTAGCGGAACAGATACGCAGTATTTT.

The chain joins TRBV10-3 to TRBJ2-1, with D perhaps matching TRBD2 (6 bases). The CDR3 runs to 16 residues. CDR1 ENHRY and CDR2 SYGVKD come from the germline V gene. Trimming cost V 0 bases and J 6 bases, with 15 bases left between them. The CDR3 DNA is TGTGCCATCAGTGAGTCATTAGGAGGGCCGGCCAATGAGCAGTTCTTC. This translates into CAISESLGGPANEQFF.

J is TRBJ1-1 and V is TRBV10-3; tentatively, D is TRBD1 (5 bases). The CDR3 has 15 amino acids. Germline V lookup: CDR1 ENHRY, CDR2 SYGVKD. Trimming stripped 2 bases from V and 1 base from J, with 11 bases between. The DNA of the CDR3 is TGTGCCATCAGTGAGGGAGGACAAACGAACACTGAAGCTTTCTTT. This codes for CAISEGGQTNTEAFF.

The rearrangement joins TRBV7-9 to TRBJ2-6; D not certain. The CDR3 contains 18 residues. The V end was cut by 5 bases, the J end by 4 bases, with 21 bases between. Germline lookup yields CDR1 SEHNR and CDR2 FQNEAQ (reference sequence). CDR3 protein: CASSRPFPSPSGANVLTF. CDR3 bases: TGTGCCAGCAGCCGCCCATTCCCATCCCCGTCCGGGGCCAACGTCCTGACTTTC.

The V and J genes are TRBV4-3 and TRBJ1-1; D not certain. The germline V gene has CDR1 LGHNA and CDR2 YSLEER. The germline V and J ends were trimmed by 0 bases and 2 bases, with 16 bases remaining between them. This CDR3 has 17 residues. CDR3 DNA: TGCGCCAGCAGCCAAGACCGGGCCACTGTGGGTAACACTGAAGCTTTCTTT. Translation gives CASSQDRATVGNTEAFF.

The gene calls are TRBV29-1 and TRBJ2-3; TRBD2 matches at 8 bases. Germline CDR1 SQVTM, CDR2 ANQGSEA. After removal of 8 bases from V and 4 bases from J, the junction contained 8 bases not matched to a gene. The CDR3 loop spans 13 amino acids. The CDR3 DNA sequence: TGCAGCTTCTTAGCGGGACATGCAGATACGCAGTATTTT. It specifies CSFLAGHADTQYF.

This clone has just one count. This sequence joins TRBV30 and TRBJ2-1; D ambiguous. The CDR3 extends over 13 amino acids. Trimming cost V 5 bases and J 2 bases, with 10 bases left between them. The germline gives CDR1 GTSNPN, CDR2 SVGIG (reference sequence). The CDR3 DNA sequence: TGTGCCTGGCAAAGCGTAACCTACAATGAGCAGTTCTTC. Encoded protein: CAWQSVTYNEQFF.

The chain has TRBV29-1 and TRBJ2-1, with a weak D call TRBD2 (5 bases). The CDR3 runs 14 residues. Trimming took off 2 bases at V and 2 bases at J, with 10 bases between the two ends. In germline, CDR1 is SQVTM, CDR2 ANQGSEA. DNA of the CDR3: TGCAGCGTTGAACCACACGGGACCTACAATGAGCAGTTCTTC. As protein: CSVEPHGTYNEQFF.

On this clone itself: Because the CDR3's place on the DNA is in doubt, the DNA is left out and the CDR3 is given as listed by TCRdb. Other nucleotide sequences from this sample produce the same CDR3. The V gene is TRBV27, the J gene TRBJ2-7; the table's TRBD2 call for D was not verified on the DNA. With termini counted, the CDR3 has 12 amino acids. Germline V CDR1 and CDR2: MNHEY, SMNVEV (reference sequence). The CDR3: CASSSSGYEQYF.

V usage is TRBV29-1 and J usage is TRBJ2-6; perhaps TRBD1 as D (5 bases). The CDR3 extends over 18 amino acids. Germline CDR1 reads SQVTM; CDR2 reads ANQGSEA. V gave up 7 bases and J gave up 0 bases, with 22 bases separating them. The CDR3 coding sequence is TGCAGCGCCTTTTACGACAGAGGAATGGGCTCTGGGGCCAACGTCCTGACTTTC. This translates into CSAFYDRGMGSGANVLTF.

The genes are TRBV6-4 and TRBJ2-3; D gene unclear. This CDR3 contains 13 residues. CDR1 and CDR2 from the germline V gene are MRHNA and SNTAGT. The V end lost 2 bases, the J end lost 2 bases, and 5 bases lay between the germline ends. The CDR3 region has the DNA TGTGCCAGCAGTGACATAAACACAGATACGCAGTATTTT. Protein sequence: CASSDINTDTQYF.

The CDR3 loop is CAWRGEGYEQYF. Written as DNA, the CDR3 is TGTGCCTGGAGAGGCGAAGGCTACGAGCAGTACTTC. The chain has TRBV30 and TRBJ2-7; D gene ambiguous. Trimming removed 3 bases from V and 3 bases from J, with 9 bases in between. The CDR3 consists of 12 residues. CDR1 and CDR2 (germline): GTSNPN, SVGIG (reference sequence).